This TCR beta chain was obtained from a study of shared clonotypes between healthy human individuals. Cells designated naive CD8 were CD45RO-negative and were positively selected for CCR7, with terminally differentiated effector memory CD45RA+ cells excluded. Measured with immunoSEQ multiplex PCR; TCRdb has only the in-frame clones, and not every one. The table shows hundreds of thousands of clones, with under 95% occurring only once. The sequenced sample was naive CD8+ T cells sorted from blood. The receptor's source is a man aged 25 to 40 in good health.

This chain's CDR3 is CATRDRGLETQYF. The CDR3 DNA sequence: TGTGCCACCCGGGACAGGGGTTTGGAGACCCAGTACTTC. The gene calls are TRBV28 and TRBJ2-5; 10 nucleotides align to TRBD1. Germline CDR1 and CDR2: MDHEN and SYDVKM. J gave up 5 bases and V 10 bases, and 7 bases lay outside the gene matches. This CDR3 has 13 amino acids.